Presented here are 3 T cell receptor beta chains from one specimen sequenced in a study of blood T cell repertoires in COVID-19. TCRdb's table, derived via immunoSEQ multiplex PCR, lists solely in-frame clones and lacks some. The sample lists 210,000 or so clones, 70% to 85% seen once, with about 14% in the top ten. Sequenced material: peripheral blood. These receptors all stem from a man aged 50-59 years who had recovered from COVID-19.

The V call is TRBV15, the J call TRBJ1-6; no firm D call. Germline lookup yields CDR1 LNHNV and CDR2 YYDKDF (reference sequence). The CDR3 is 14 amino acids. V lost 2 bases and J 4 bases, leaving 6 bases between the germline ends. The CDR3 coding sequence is TGTGCCACCAGCAGAACACAATATAATTCACCCCTCCACTTT. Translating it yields CATSRTQYNSPLHF.

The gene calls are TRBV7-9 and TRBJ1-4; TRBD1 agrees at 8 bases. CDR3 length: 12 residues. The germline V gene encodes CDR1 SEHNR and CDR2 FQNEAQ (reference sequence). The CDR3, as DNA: TGTGCGGCACAGGGGGGTAATGAAAAACTGTTTTTT. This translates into CAAQGGNEKLFF.

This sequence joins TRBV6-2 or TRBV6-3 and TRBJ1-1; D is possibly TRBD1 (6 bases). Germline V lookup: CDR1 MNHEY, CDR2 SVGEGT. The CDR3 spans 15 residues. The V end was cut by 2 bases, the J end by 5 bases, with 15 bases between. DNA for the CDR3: TGTGCCAGCAGTTACCAGGGGTGGATGAGTACTGAAGCTTTCTTT. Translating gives CASSYQGWMSTEAFF.